This T cell receptor (beta chain) was recorded in a study of PD-1 blockade in classical Hodgkin lymphoma (TCRdb year 2020). Some background on the complete study: The study used TCR beta sequencing and CyTOF to define a peripheral blood immune signature of response to PD-1 blockade in classical Hodgkin lymphoma. The research as a whole found: Baseline TCR diversity was reported to be lower in newly diagnosed patients than in healthy donors and to be lower still in relapsed/refractory patients. The study was restricted to a single clinical trial cohort, and the causes of repertoire differences, possibly disease activity or prior therapy, were left undefined.

About this clone: The antigen this receptor binds is unknown. Base qualities are missing; no much larger clone stands one base away.

Genomic DNA was extracted with the Qiagen DNeasy kit from unsorted PBMCs and from negatively selected CD4+ and CD8+ fractions. Using primers that anneal to V and J segments, immunoSEQ multiplex PCR amplified the TCR beta CDR3 regions. Amplification bias was minimized using a synthetic immune receptor repertoire, and residual bias was removed computationally after sequencing. As for the authors' bioinformatics: Custom Python scripts were used to quantify repertoire diversity as the Shannon entropy index. Unsorted, CD4+ and CD8+ repertoires were examined separately, except in combined analyses, for which CD4+ and CD8+ sequences were merged in silico. Drawn from immuneACCESS, this table holds only the in-frame rearrangements with V and J called that TCRdb kept. Clones are partly lost; checked studies trace under half to an unresolved V gene and leave the rest unexplained. V and J calls and clone size are given by that table; D and trimming were obtained from the DNA. Across this sample there are 15,000 to 20,000 clones, with about 90% seen only once. Roughly 3.9% of the sample goes to the ten largest clones.

Sample time point, as interpreted from the label and publication: newly diagnosed, previously untreated cHL patient sample. PBMCs from patients with newly diagnosed, previously untreated classical Hodgkin lymphoma were sequenced as a comparison group for the relapsed/refractory trial patients. Peripheral blood was collected in 8 mL Vacutainer Cell Preparation Tubes, from which PBMCs were isolated by centrifugation and then cryopreserved. Source material: peripheral blood mononuclear cells (PBMCs). The sequence came from a human donor with classical Hodgkin lymphoma.

This receptor has the CDR3 CASSQVPTITYEQYF. The nucleotide sequence is TGCGCCAGCAGCCAAGTTCCGACTATTACCTACGAGCAGTACTTC. The V and J genes are TRBV4-3 and TRBJ2-7, and perhaps TRBD2 as D gene, on 5 matching bases. A distance of 12 bases separates the germline ends of V and J, which lose 1 base and 2 bases respectively. Inclusive of the bounding cysteine and phenylalanine, the CDR3 is 15 residues long. Only the CDR3 portion is preserved as DNA: 45 bases, with reading frame beginning at the first base. Taken from the germline V gene, the CDR1 and CDR2 loops are LGHNA and YSLEER.